These T cell receptor beta chains were read from a single sample in a study of T cell clusters in autoimmune cytopenias. Reprocessing the multiplex PCR reads, TCRdb reports a single entry for every CDR3 protein and omits DNA. The listing contains 5,500 to 6,500 distinct CDR3 sequences. These data were also reused for a study on T cell repertoires in aging, cancer and after chemotherapy.

Sequenced input: peripheral blood. These receptors all come from a human donor in good health. Each CDR3 is given with its conserved first and last residue. Each record gives: CDR3 protein, V gene, clone size, J gene. Size is stated for part of the rows, as once, few or many counts, or as a class when the clone is expanded.

cdr3_aa: CASTEPQGAYNEQFF; v_call: TRBV7-2; clone_size: .; j_call: TRBJ2-1
cdr3_aa: CASSPSANTEAFF; v_call: TRBV5-6; clone_size: .; j_call: TRBJ1-1
cdr3_aa: CASSLDPTNEKLFF; v_call: TRBV13; clone_size: medium-sized; j_call: TRBJ1-4
cdr3_aa: CASSTGRANSPLHF; v_call: TRBV12-3/TRBV12-4; clone_size: .; j_call: TRBJ1-6
cdr3_aa: CSVEDPFDSQKETQYF; v_call: TRBV29-1; clone_size: medium-sized; j_call: TRBJ2-5
cdr3_aa: CAIRPGTSRLGQYF; v_call: TRBV10-3; clone_size: .; j_call: TRBJ2-7
cdr3_aa: CASSQDEKLFF; v_call: TRBV4-2; clone_size: .; j_call: TRBJ1-4
cdr3_aa: CASRSGGGFNYGYTF; v_call: TRBV27; clone_size: .; j_call: TRBJ1-2
cdr3_aa: CASSTTASNTEAFF; v_call: TRBV12-3/TRBV12-4; clone_size: medium-sized; j_call: TRBJ1-1
cdr3_aa: CASSLDSGSTSGRRFF; v_call: TRBV28; clone_size: .; j_call: TRBJ2-1
cdr3_aa: CASSRVTGVRGNTIYF; v_call: TRBV14; clone_size: .; j_call: TRBJ1-3
cdr3_aa: CASSLRSGVPSYEQYF; v_call: TRBV6-2/TRBV6-3; clone_size: .; j_call: TRBJ2-7
cdr3_aa: CASRGRVADSPLHF; v_call: TRBV6-5; clone_size: medium-sized; j_call: TRBJ1-6
cdr3_aa: CASTKNVEVNEQFF; v_call: TRBV6-2/TRBV6-3; clone_size: .; j_call: TRBJ2-1
cdr3_aa: CASSPRWTGYEQYF; v_call: TRBV6-1; clone_size: medium-sized; j_call: TRBJ2-7
cdr3_aa: CASSPQGARGYTF; v_call: TRBV5-5; clone_size: .; j_call: TRBJ1-2
cdr3_aa: CASSLGGTTYNEQFF; v_call: TRBV13; clone_size: .; j_call: TRBJ2-1
cdr3_aa: CASSSSIRMWSADTQYF; v_call: TRBV7-9; clone_size: medium-sized; j_call: TRBJ2-3
cdr3_aa: CAWSVSTSGRLHF; v_call: TRBV30; clone_size: medium-sized; j_call: TRBJ1-6
cdr3_aa: CASSFYNRETDTQYF; v_call: TRBV6-6; clone_size: .; j_call: TRBJ2-3
cdr3_aa: CASSPWDRGNEKLFF; v_call: TRBV7-9; clone_size: medium-sized; j_call: TRBJ1-4
cdr3_aa: CASSRQGSGYNEQFF; v_call: TRBV12-3/TRBV12-4; clone_size: medium-sized; j_call: TRBJ2-1
cdr3_aa: CASSLVRQLRSGNTIYF; v_call: TRBV5-5; clone_size: .; j_call: TRBJ1-3
cdr3_aa: CASSYSARAWETQYF; v_call: TRBV6-2/TRBV6-3; clone_size: medium-sized; j_call: TRBJ2-5
cdr3_aa: CASSQAQGGELGTEAFF; v_call: TRBV4-3; clone_size: .; j_call: TRBJ1-1
cdr3_aa: CASSQARLYEQYF; v_call: TRBV4-3; clone_size: .; j_call: TRBJ2-7
cdr3_aa: CASSDPDSRAYEQYF; v_call: TRBV6-1; clone_size: medium-sized; j_call: TRBJ2-7
cdr3_aa: CASSFRGLMNTEAFF; v_call: TRBV12-3/TRBV12-4; clone_size: medium-sized; j_call: TRBJ1-1